Sequencing of this T cell receptor beta chain was carried out in a study of T cell responses to AZD1222 COVID-19 vaccine. Study at large: Second-dose intervals of approximately 4 or approximately 12 weeks were pooled.

Trimming took off 7 bases at V and 0 bases at J, with 11 bases between the two ends. CDR1 and CDR2 from the germline V gene are LNHDA and SQIVND (reference sequence). CDR3 length: 14 residues. The data were produced by immunoSEQ multiplex PCR, yet TCRdb's version contains in-frame clones alone and is incomplete. This table holds some 80,000 clones, around nine tenths found once. Sequenced here: peripheral blood, sampled on day 0 of AZD1222 vaccination. This sequence joins TRBV19 and TRBJ2-3, with no clear D. The sequence was obtained from an adult in good health. The CDR3 here is CASTTDFSTDTQYF. CDR3 DNA sequence: TGTGCCAGTACCACAGATTTTAGCACAGATACGCAGTATTTT.